Each of the 20 T cell receptor beta chains below was sequenced from the same sample in a study of blood T cell repertoires in COVID-19. Here immunoSEQ multiplex PCR was the method, and the copy in TCRdb shows in-frame clones only, minus some. This sample has around 310,000 clones, with around nine tenths found just once. Material: peripheral blood. The receptors originated from an older woman with acute or convalescent COVID-19.

The CDR3 coding sequence is TGTGCCAGCAGTCAAGAGGGGGTCCTAACAGATACGCAGTATTTT. Translating it yields CASSQEGVLTDTQYF. This chain uses TRBV28 with TRBJ2-3; TRBD1 might be the D (6 bases). Trimming shortened V by 5 bases and J by 3 bases, and 15 bases separated the two germline ends. Germline V CDR1 and CDR2: MDHEN, SYDVKM. This CDR3 comprises 15 residues.

This chain uses TRBV7-2 with TRBJ1-5; TRBD1 aligns across 8 bases. The length of the CDR3 is 15 residues. Trimming took 5 bases from V and 4 from J; bases not matched to a gene: 7. CDR1 is SGHTA and CDR2 is FQGNSA in the germline V gene. In nucleotides, the CDR3 is TGTGCCAGCAGCCCCCCGGGACAGGATAATCAGCCCCAGCATTTT. Residues: CASSPPGQDNQPQHF. Based on the CDR3 plus reference TRBV7-2 and TRBJ1-5, the full variable domain is GAGVSQSPSNKVTEKGKDVELRCDPISGHTALYWYRQSLGQGLEFLIYFQGNSAPDKSGLPSDRFSAERTGGSVSTLTIQRTQQEDSAVYLCASSPPGQDNQPQHFGDGTRLSIL.

This clone occurred a few times. The rearrangement links TRBV7-9 to TRBJ1-5; 7 bases align to TRBD1. Germline CDR1 SEHNR, CDR2 FQNEAQ (reference sequence). The CDR3 is 15 amino acids. V was pared by 2 bases and J by 5 bases, with 6 bases of the junction left unmatched. CDR3: CASSLSGGRDQPQHF. CDR3 nucleotide sequence: TGTGCCAGCAGCTTATCAGGGGGTAGGGATCAGCCCCAGCATTTT.

The chain has TRBV6-1 and TRBJ1-2; D is ambiguous. V lost 3 bases to trimming and J lost 1 base, with 6 bases between them. The CDR3 loop spans 13 amino acids. Germline loops: CDR1 MNHNS, CDR2 SASEGT. The CDR3: CASSDRVNYGYTF. The CDR3 DNA is TGTGCCAGCAGTGATAGAGTTAACTATGGCTACACCTTC.

The CDR3 here is CASSIGGSGSTDTQYF. CDR3 nucleotides: TGTGCCAGCAGCATCGGTGGTAGCGGGAGCACAGATACGCAGTATTTT. This chain connects TRBV7-9 to TRBJ2-3; 7 bases fit TRBD2. CDR1 and CDR2 (germline): SEHNR, FQNEAQ (reference sequence). The CDR3 contains 16 residues. V gave up 5 bases and J gave up 0 bases; unmatched junction bases: 8.

This clone was picked up a small number of times. This chain connects TRBV29-1 to TRBJ2-7, with D tentatively TRBD1 (5 bases). The germline CDR1 and CDR2 sequences are SQVTM and ANQGSEA. The CDR3 extends over 14 amino acids. Trimming left V 7 bases short and J 4 bases short, with 20 bases between. The chain's CDR3 is CSAQGWGFHYEQYF. The CDR3 DNA follows: TGCAGCGCCCAGGGCTGGGGCTTCCATTACGAGCAGTACTTC.

The J gene is TRBJ2-7, the V gene TRBV5-1; perhaps TRBD2 as D (5 bases). The CDR3 extends over 15 amino acids. V was clipped by 4 bases and J by 1 base, with 15 bases between them. Germline assignment: CDR1 SGHRS and CDR2 YFSETQ. The CDR3 reads CASSPVGRGSYEQYF. The CDR3 nucleotides are TGCGCCAGCAGCCCGGTAGGACGGGGATCCTACGAGCAGTACTTC.

This chain links TRBV3-1 (or the pseudogene TRBV3-2) with TRBJ1-1; 7 bases fit TRBD1. Germline V CDR1 and CDR2: LGHDT, YNNKEL (reference sequence). Trimming at V came to 6 bases and at J to 1 base, leaving 5 bases not matched to a gene. The CDR3 runs to 14 residues. The CDR3 here is CASRLQGENTEAFF. The CDR3 DNA follows: TGTGCCAGCAGACTTCAGGGGGAGAACACTGAAGCTTTCTTT.

J is TRBJ1-1 and V is TRBV3-1 (or the pseudogene TRBV3-2); no clear D. CDR1 is LGHDT and CDR2 is YNNKEL in the germline V gene (reference sequence). With 2 bases removed from V and 4 bases from J, the gap between germline ends came to 8 bases. This CDR3 is 13 amino acids long. CDR3 amino acids: CASSQHSSTEAFF. In DNA, the CDR3 is TGTGCCAGCAGCCAACACAGTAGCACTGAAGCTTTCTTT.

This chain links TRBV2 with TRBJ1-1; D not resolved. This CDR3 has 10 residues. The germline gives CDR1 SNHLY, CDR2 FYNNEI. V lost 5 bases, J lost 11 bases, and 9 bases lay in between. The CDR3 region has the DNA TGTGCCAGCAGTTTCCTGGAGGCTTTCTTT. Translated, it gives CASSFLEAFF.

The chain recombines TRBV28 with TRBJ1-4; D is perhaps TRBD1 (6 bases). With 8 bases removed from V and 8 bases from J, the gap between germline ends came to 12 bases. The CDR3 consists of 12 residues. Germline V lookup: CDR1 MDHEN, CDR2 SYDVKM. The CDR3 DNA reads as TGTGCCAGCGGTAGGGGGAACGAAAAACTGTTTTTT. This encodes CASGRGNEKLFF.

The chain couples TRBV28 to TRBJ2-1, with D unresolved. The CDR3 runs 12 residues. Germline V gene sequence: CDR1 MDHEN, CDR2 SYDVKM. V lost 6 bases and J lost 9, with 12 bases in between. The CDR3 region has the DNA TGTGCCAGCAGCCCCGGCGGCTTTGAGCAGTTCTTC. Translating gives CASSPGGFEQFF.

The chain combines TRBV24-1 with TRBJ2-7; the D gene is possibly TRBD1 (5 bases). The CDR3 has 11 amino acids. Germline loops: CDR1 KGHDR, CDR2 SFDVKD. The V gene lost 3 bases and the J gene lost 12 bases, with 11 bases spanning the gap. The CDR3 DNA sequence: TGTGCCACCAGTGATCCACAGGTTATGTACTTC. It codes for CATSDPQVMYF.

The V gene is TRBV4-2, the J gene TRBJ1-2; 7 bases are shared with TRBD1. Germline CDR1 LGHNA, CDR2 YNFKEQ. V trimming: 0 bases; J trimming: 6 bases; junction bases outside the gene matches: 10. This CDR3 is built from 16 residues. The CDR3 here is CASSQEKGARGDGYTF. The DNA of the CDR3 is TGTGCCAGCAGCCAAGAAAAGGGGGCGCGGGGTGATGGCTACACCTTC.

This clone was observed a handful of times. The V gene is TRBV5-6, the J gene TRBJ1-5, with a possible D match to TRBD1 (6 bases). Trimming took off 0 bases at V and 6 bases at J, with 22 bases between the two ends. Germline V gene lookup returns CDR1 SGHDT and CDR2 YYEEEE. This CDR3 spans 18 amino acids. CDR3: CASSLGWPAGALGQPQHF. CDR3 nucleotides: TGTGCCAGCAGCTTGGGGTGGCCAGCGGGGGCGTTGGGTCAGCCCCAGCATTTT.

The genes are TRBV28 and TRBJ1-1, with 11 nucleotides matching TRBD1. Unmatched junction bases numbered 8, after V lost 6 bases and J lost 5 bases. Looked up from germline, CDR1 is MDHEN and CDR2 is SYDVKM. The CDR3 extends over 15 amino acids. The CDR3 loop is CASRRGQGAETEAFF. The CDR3 coding sequence is TGTGCCAGCAGGAGAGGACAGGGGGCCGAAACTGAAGCTTTCTTT.

This chain links TRBV11-2 with TRBJ1-1; a possible D gene is TRBD1 (6 bases). The CDR3 spans 16 residues. The germline CDR1 and CDR2 sequences are SGHAT and FQNNGV. V was cut by 7 bases and J by 7 bases, with 25 bases left in between. The CDR3 DNA follows: TGTGCCAGCACCCACGGGAGGGGGGGGGCTAAAGGTGAAGCTTTCTTT. It codes for CASTHGRGGAKGEAFF.

The rearrangement links TRBV11-2 to TRBJ1-5; D unresolved. The V gene's germline CDR1 is SGHAT and CDR2 FQNNGV. The CDR3 consists of 13 residues. V was shortened by 1 base and J by 3 bases, with 4 bases between the two germline ends. CDR3 in DNA: TGTGCCAGCAGCTTAGCGTTCAATCAGCCCCAGCATTTT. Translation: CASSLAFNQPQHF.

This chain joins TRBV6-5 and TRBJ1-1; 7 nucleotides line up with TRBD1. Germline trimming cut 5 bases from V and 1 base from J; bases unmatched to any gene: 4. The CDR3 covers 14 residues. Germline V gene sequence: CDR1 MNHEY, CDR2 SVGAGI. The chain's CDR3 is CASSPGDRNTEAFF. The CDR3 DNA follows: TGTGCCAGCAGTCCGGGGGACAGGAACACTGAAGCTTTCTTT.

CDR3 amino acids: CASSRIPGQGRRTEAFF. The CDR3 coding sequence is TGTGCCAGTTCCCGTATACCGGGACAGGGAAGAAGGACTGAAGCTTTCTTT. The chain joins TRBV19 to TRBJ1-1; 9 positions match TRBD1. V shed 8 bases and J 5 bases; nucleotides not matched to a gene: 18. The germline V gene encodes CDR1 LNHDA and CDR2 SQIVND (reference sequence). The CDR3 extends over 17 amino acids.